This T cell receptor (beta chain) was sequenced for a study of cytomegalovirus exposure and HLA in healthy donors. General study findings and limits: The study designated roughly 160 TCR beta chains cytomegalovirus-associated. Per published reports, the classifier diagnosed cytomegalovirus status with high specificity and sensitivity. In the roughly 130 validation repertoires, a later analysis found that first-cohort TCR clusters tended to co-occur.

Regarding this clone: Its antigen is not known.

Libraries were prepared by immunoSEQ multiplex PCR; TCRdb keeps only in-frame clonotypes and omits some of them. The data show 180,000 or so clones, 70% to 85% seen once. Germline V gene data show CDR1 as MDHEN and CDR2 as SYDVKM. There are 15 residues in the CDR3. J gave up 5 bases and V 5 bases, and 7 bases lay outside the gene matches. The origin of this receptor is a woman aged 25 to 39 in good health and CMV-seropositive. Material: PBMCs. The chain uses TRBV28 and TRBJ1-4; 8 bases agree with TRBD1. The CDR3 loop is CASSLSTGANEKLFF. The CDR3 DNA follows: TGTGCCAGCAGTCTTTCGACAGGGGCGAATGAAAAACTGTTTTTT.